This TCR beta chain was obtained from a study of blood T cell repertoires in COVID-19. Study-wide background: COVID-19 samples collected from the United States, Italy and Spain covered acute and convalescent phases.

V was cut by 6 bases and J by 6 bases, with 20 bases left in between. Germline V gene data show CDR1 as KGHSH and CDR2 as LQKENI. The CDR3 loop spans 15 amino acids. Sequencing was performed with immunoSEQ multiplex PCR; in TCRdb, only in-frame clones are kept and a portion is missing. In the table there are 45,000 to 50,000 clones, 88% of which are singletons. The chain uses TRBV18 and TRBJ2-5, with D maybe TRBD2 (6 bases). This TCR came from a man between 50 and 59 years old with active COVID-19. Sequencing was performed on peripheral blood. In DNA form, the CDR3 reads TGTGCCAGCTCGCGGGACGGATCGGCGGCCCAGACCCAGTACTTC. This translates into CASSRDGSAAQTQYF.